The clone carrying this TCR beta chain was counted only a few times. This entry is derived from a study of patients and donors after allogeneic stem cell transplantation. A single record per CDR3 protein comes from TCRdb applying MiXCR to the RT-PCR reads. The sample shows some 40,000 distinct CDR3 sequences, roughly 30% of them seen only once. The CDR3 is 15 amino acids. Germline V gives CDR1 SGHAT, CDR2 FQNNGV. Trimming took 4 bases from V and 7 from J; bases not matched to a gene: 6. The receptor was isolated from a human donor who was either an allogeneic HSCT recipient or a stem cell or donor lymphocyte infusion donor (not recorded which). It is not recorded whose cells these are; they may come from a transplant donor. V is TRBV11-2 and J is TRBJ1-6; 8 bases match TRBD1. The sample consisted of blood, either unsorted or a sorted T cell fraction (not recorded which). CDR3: CASSSPGQANSPLHF. CDR3 sequence (DNA): TGTGCCAGCAGCTCCCCGGGACAGGCGAATTCACCCCTCCACTTT. Based on the CDR3 plus reference TRBV11-2 and TRBJ1-6, the full variable domain is EAGVAQSPRYKIIEKRQSVAFWCNPISGHATLYWYQQILGQGPKLLIQFQNNGVVDDSQLPKDRFSAERLKGVDSTLKIQPAKLEDSAVYLCASSSPGQANSPLHFGNGTRLTVT.